This TCR beta chain stems from a study of T-cell reconstitution after alpha-beta-depleted transplantation in children. Study-wide findings and caveats: Most T-cell counts and diversity one year after the transplant came from T cells that were newly produced.

The CDR3 contains 13 residues. V was cut by 0 bases and J by 0 bases, with 6 bases left in between. Germline CDR1 and CDR2: GTSNPN and SVGIG (reference sequence). The library targeted TCRbeta and was prepared with unique molecular identifiers. TCRdb re-called the PCR reads through MiXCR, storing one row per CDR3 protein. The sample lists under 450,000 distinct CDR3 sequences; roughly 17% were seen once. Points on this clonotype: The antigen is undetermined.

V gene TRBV30 combines with J gene TRBJ2-7; D call uncertain. The sample here was PBMCs, mostly from graft donor cells, taken 360 days after TCRalphabeta/CD19-depleted stem cell transplant. The clonotype originates from a boy under two years old who had a stem cell transplant for Wiskott-Aldrich syndrome, so the T cells may come from the graft donor. The CDR3 DNA sequence: TGTGCCTGGAGTGTTTATCCCTCCTACGAGCAGTACTTC. Its translation: CAWSVYPSYEQYF.